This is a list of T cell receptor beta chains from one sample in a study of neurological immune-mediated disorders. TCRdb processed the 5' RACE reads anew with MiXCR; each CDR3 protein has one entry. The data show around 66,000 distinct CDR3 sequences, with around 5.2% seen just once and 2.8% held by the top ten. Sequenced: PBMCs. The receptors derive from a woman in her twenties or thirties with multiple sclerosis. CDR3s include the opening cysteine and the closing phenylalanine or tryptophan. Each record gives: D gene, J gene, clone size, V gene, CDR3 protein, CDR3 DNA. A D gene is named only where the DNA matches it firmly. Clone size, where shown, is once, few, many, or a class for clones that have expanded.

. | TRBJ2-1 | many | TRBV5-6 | CASSFWYNEQFF | TGTGCCAGCAGCTTTTGGTACAATGAGCAGTTCTTC
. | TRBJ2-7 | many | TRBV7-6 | CASSLSGSYEQYF | TGTGCCAGCAGCCTAAGTGGGTCTTACGAGCAGTACTTC
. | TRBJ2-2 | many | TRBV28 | CAALETSNTGELFF | TGTGCCGCGCTAGAGACCTCGAACACCGGGGAGCTGTTTTTT
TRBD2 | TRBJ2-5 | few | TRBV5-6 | CASSRLAAPGETQYF | TGTGCCAGCAGCCGACTAGCGGCCCCGGGAGAGACCCAGTACTTC
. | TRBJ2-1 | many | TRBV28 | CASSLGGQDNEQFF | TGTGCCAGCAGTTTAGGGGGGCAGGACAATGAGCAGTTCTTC
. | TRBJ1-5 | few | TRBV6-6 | CASSYAAAPQDQPQHF | TGTGCCAGCAGTTACGCCGCGGCACCCCAGGATCAGCCCCAGCATTTT
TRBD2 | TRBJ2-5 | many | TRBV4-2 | CASSQVIGGQETQYF | TGTGCCAGCAGCCAAGTGATCGGGGGGCAAGAGACCCAGTACTTC
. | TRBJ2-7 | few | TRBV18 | CASSHADFPYEQYF | TGTGCCAGCTCCCACGCGGATTTCCCCTACGAGCAGTACTTC
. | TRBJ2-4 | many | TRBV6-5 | CASSYSMTIAGGKNIQYF | TGTGCCAGCAGTTACTCGATGACCATTGCAGGCGGCAAAAACATTCAGTACTTC
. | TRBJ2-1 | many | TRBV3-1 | CASSQSYNEQFF | TGTGCCAGCAGTCAATCCTACAATGAGCAGTTCTTC
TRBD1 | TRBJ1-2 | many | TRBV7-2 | CASSIKDRDGHGYTF | TGTGCCAGCAGTATTAAGGACAGGGATGGGCATGGCTACACCTTC
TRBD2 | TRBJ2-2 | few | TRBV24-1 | CATSSAGGNTGELFF | TGTGCCACCAGTTCAGCGGGAGGGAACACCGGGGAGCTGTTTTTT
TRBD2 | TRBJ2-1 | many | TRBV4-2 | CASSQDLSGGPSYNEQFF | TGTGCCAGCAGCCAAGATCTTAGCGGGGGGCCGTCCTACAATGAGCAGTTCTTC
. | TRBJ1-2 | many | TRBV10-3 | CAISSGDGYTF | TGTGCCATCAGTTCAGGGGATGGCTACACCTTC
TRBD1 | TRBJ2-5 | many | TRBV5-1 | CASSLAPGQLQETQYF | TGCGCCAGCAGCTTGGCCCCGGGACAGCTACAAGAGACCCAGTACTTC
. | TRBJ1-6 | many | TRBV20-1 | CSALPGLGNSPLHF | TGCAGTGCTTTGCCGGGGTTGGGGAATTCACCCCTCCACTTT
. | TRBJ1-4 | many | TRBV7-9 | CASSPGLSTNEKLFF | TGTGCCAGCAGCCCCGGACTTTCAACTAATGAAAAACTGTTTTTT
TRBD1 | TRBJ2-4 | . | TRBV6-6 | CASTAGSPGQGNIQYF | TGTGCCAGCACCGCTGGATCACCGGGACAGGGAAACATTCAGTACTTC
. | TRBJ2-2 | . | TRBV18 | CASSRGVQAGELFF | TGTGCCAGCTCACGCGGAGTCCAGGCCGGGGAGCTGTTTTTT
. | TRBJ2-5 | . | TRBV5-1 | CASSLAVSQETQYF | TGCGCCAGCAGCTTGGCTGTCAGCCAAGAGACCCAGTACTTC
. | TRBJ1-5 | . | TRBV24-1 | CATSVPGSGPQNF | TGTGCCACCAGTGTCCCTGGAAGTGGGCCCCAGAATTTT
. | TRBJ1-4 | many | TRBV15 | CATSRQALNEKLFF | TGTGCCACCAGCAGACAGGCCCTAAATGAAAAACTGTTTTTT
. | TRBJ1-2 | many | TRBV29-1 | CSVETGGVAGYTF | TGCAGCGTTGAAACTGGGGGTGTAGCTGGCTACACCTTC
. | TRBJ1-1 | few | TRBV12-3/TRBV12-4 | CASSVDRLGMGFF | TGTGCCAGCAGTGTCGACAGGCTCGGGATGGGATTCTTT
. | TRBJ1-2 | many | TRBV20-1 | CSARDEGLRYTF | TGCAGTGCTAGAGACGAGGGATTGCGCTACACCTTC
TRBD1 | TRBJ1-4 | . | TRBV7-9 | CASGGDRDEKLFF | TGTGCCAGCGGGGGGGACAGGGACGAAAAACTGTTTTTT
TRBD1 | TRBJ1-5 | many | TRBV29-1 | CSARDRGGNQPQHF | TGCAGCGCCAGGGACAGGGGGGGTAATCAGCCCCAGCATTTT
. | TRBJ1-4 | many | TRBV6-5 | CASSKGRGTMELFF | TGTGCCAGCAGTAAGGGCCGGGGGACTATGGAACTGTTTTTT
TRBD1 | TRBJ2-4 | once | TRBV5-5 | CASSLGDSLNIQYF | TGTGCCAGCAGCTTGGGGGACAGTTTAAACATTCAGTACTTC
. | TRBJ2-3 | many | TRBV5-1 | CASKVASGTDTQYF | TGCGCCAGCAAGGTGGCTAGCGGCACAGATACGCAGTATTTT
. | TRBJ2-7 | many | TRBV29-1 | CSVETGASYEQYF | TGCAGCGTTGAAACCGGGGCCTCCTACGAGCAGTACTTC
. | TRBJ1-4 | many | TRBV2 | CASSVVGDEKLFF | TGTGCCAGCAGTGTTGTAGGAGATGAAAAACTGTTTTTT
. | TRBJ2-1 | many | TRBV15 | CATSRDLGQGNEQFF | TGTGCCACCAGCAGAGATCTGGGACAAGGCAATGAGCAGTTCTTC
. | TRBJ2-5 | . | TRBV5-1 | CASSLGFFSETQYF | TGCGCCAGCAGCTTGGGATTTTTTTCGGAGACCCAGTACTTC
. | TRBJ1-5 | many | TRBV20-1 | CSAPTGGQPQHF | TGCAGTGCCCCGACAGGCGGGCAGCCCCAGCATTTT
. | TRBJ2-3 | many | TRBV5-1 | CASSLDSQGSDTQYF | TGCGCCAGCAGCTTGGATTCCCAGGGATCAGATACGCAGTATTTT
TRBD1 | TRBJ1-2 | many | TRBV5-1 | CASSLGQGGGYTF | TGCGCCAGCAGCTTAGGACAGGGTGGCGGCTACACCTTC
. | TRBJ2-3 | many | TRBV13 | CASSLVTNTQYF | TGTGCCAGCAGCTTAGTAACCAATACGCAGTATTTT
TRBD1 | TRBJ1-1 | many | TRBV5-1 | CATSLDRQGASEAFF | TGCGCCACCAGCTTGGACCGGCAGGGGGCCTCTGAAGCTTTCTTT
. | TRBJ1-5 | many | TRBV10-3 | CAISPAPDQPQHF | TGTGCCATCAGTCCAGCCCCAGATCAGCCCCAGCATTTT
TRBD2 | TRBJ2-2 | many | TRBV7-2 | CASSFISGGNTGELFF | TGTGCCAGCAGCTTTATTAGCGGGGGGAACACCGGGGAGCTGTTTTTT
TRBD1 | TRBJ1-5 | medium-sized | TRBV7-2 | CASSTYRGPDQPQHF | TGTGCCAGCAGCACCTACAGGGGGCCGGATCAGCCCCAGCATTTT
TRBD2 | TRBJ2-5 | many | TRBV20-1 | CSASGTSGDQETQYF | TGCAGTGCTAGCGGGACTAGCGGGGACCAAGAGACCCAGTACTTC
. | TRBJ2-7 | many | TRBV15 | CATSNRHRSYEQYF | TGTGCCACCAGCAACCGACACCGCTCCTACGAGCAGTACTTC
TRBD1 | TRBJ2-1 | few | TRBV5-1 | CASSLEGQGNNEQFF | TGCGCCAGCAGCTTGGAAGGACAGGGGAACAATGAGCAGTTCTTC
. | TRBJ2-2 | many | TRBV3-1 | CASGTGTGELFF | TGTGCCAGCGGGACGGGCACCGGGGAGCTGTTTTTT
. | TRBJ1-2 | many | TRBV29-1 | CSVRDTGYGYTF | TGCAGCGTTCGGGACACGGGTTATGGCTACACCTTC
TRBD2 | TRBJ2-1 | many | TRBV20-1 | CSAEARLAASSYNEQFF | TGCAGTGCCGAGGCCCGACTAGCGGCCAGCTCCTACAATGAGCAGTTCTTC
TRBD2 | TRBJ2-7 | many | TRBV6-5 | CASSGLAGVYEQYF | TGTGCCAGCAGCGGACTAGCGGGGGTATACGAGCAGTACTTC
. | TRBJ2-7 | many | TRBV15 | CATSRDGGSSYEQYF | TGTGCCACCAGCAGAGATGGGGGAAGCTCCTACGAGCAGTACTTC
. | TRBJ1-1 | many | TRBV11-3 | CASSSGQTNTEAFF | TGTGCCAGCAGCTCCGGACAGACGAACACTGAAGCTTTCTTT
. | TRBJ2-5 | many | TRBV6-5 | CASSYAGNEETQYF | TGTGCCAGCAGTTACGCCGGGAATGAAGAGACCCAGTACTTC
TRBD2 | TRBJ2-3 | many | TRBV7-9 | CASSTQAGGTDTQYF | TGTGCCAGCAGCACCCAGGCGGGGGGCACAGATACGCAGTATTTT
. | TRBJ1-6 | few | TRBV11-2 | CASSLGENTGNSPLHF | TGTGCCAGCAGCTTAGGAGAGAACACCGGTAATTCACCCCTCCACTTT
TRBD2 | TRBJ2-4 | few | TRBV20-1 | CSASETSGLPGNIQYF | TGCAGTGCTAGTGAGACTAGCGGGCTTCCAGGAAACATTCAGTACTTC